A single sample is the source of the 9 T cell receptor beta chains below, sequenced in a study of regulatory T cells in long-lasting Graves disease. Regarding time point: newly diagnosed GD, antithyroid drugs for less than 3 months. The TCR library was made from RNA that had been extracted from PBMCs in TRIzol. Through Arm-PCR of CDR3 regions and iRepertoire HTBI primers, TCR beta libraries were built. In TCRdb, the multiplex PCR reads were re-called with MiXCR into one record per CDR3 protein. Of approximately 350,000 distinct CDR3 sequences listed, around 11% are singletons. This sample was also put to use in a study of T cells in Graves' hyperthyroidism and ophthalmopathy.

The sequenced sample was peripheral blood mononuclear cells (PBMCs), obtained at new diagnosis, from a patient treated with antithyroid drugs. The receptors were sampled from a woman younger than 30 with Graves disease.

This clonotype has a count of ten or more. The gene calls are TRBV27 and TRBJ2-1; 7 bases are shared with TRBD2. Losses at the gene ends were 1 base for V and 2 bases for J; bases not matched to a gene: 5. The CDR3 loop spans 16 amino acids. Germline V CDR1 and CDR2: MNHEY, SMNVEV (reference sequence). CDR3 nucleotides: TGTGCCAGCAGTTTATTCGAGGGAGGGACCTACAATGAGCAGTTCTTC. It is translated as CASSLFEGGTYNEQFF.

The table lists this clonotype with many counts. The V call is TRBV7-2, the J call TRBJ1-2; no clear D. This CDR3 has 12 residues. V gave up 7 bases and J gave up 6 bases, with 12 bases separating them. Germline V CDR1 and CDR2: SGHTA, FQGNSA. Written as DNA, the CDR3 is TGTGCCAGCACCCCTCAGAGGGATGGCTACACCTTC. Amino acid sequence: CASTPQRDGYTF.

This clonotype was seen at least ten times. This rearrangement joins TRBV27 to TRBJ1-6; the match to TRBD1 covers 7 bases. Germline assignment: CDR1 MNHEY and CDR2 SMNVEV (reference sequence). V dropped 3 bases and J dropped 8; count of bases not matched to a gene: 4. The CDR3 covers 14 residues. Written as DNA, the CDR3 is TGTGCCAGCAGTTTCGACAGGGTGGATTCACCCCTCCACTTT. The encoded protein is CASSFDRVDSPLHF.

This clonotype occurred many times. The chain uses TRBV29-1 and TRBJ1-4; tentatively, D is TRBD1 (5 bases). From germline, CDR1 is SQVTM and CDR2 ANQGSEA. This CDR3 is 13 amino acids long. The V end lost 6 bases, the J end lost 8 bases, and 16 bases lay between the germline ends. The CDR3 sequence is CSVGIGAREKLFF. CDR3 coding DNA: TGCAGCGTCGGAATCGGGGCGAGGGAAAAACTGTTTTTT.

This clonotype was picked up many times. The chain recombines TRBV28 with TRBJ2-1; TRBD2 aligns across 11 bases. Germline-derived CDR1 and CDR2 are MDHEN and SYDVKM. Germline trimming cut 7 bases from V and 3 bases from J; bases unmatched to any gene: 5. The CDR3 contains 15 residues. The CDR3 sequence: CASTDGTSGYNEQFF. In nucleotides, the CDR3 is TGTGCCAGCACCGACGGGACTAGCGGCTACAATGAGCAGTTCTTC.

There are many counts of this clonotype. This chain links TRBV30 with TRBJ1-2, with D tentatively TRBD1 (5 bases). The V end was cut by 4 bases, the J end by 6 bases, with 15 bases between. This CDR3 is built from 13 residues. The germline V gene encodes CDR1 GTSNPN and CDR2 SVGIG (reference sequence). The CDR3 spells CAWNSQGFDGYTF. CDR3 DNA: TGTGCCTGGAATTCTCAGGGATTTGATGGCTACACCTTC.

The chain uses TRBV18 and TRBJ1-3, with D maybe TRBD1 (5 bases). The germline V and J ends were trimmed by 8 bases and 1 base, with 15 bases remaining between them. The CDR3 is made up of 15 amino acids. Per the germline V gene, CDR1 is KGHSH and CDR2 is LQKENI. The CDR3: CASSPPGGSGNTIYF. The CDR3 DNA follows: TGTGCCAGCAGCCCCCCGGGGGGGTCTGGAAACACCATATATTTT.

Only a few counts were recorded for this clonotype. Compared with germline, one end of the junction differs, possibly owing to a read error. This CDR3 reads CSAGEQVNQPQHF. The CDR3 nucleotides are TGCAGTGCTGGAGAACAGGTCAATCAGCCCCAGCATTTT. The J gene is TRBJ1-5, the V gene TRBV20-1; possible D gene TRBD1, 5 bases. The CDR3 has 13 residues. CDR1 and CDR2 from the germline V gene are DFQATT and SNEGSKA (reference sequence).

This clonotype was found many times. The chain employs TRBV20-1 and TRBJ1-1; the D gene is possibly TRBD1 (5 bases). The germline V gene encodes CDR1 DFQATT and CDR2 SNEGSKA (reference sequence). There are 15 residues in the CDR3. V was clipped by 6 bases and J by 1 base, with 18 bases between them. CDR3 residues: CSAQGEGFRNTEAFF. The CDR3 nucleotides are TGCAGTGCCCAAGGCGAGGGGTTTCGGAACACTGAAGCTTTCTTT.